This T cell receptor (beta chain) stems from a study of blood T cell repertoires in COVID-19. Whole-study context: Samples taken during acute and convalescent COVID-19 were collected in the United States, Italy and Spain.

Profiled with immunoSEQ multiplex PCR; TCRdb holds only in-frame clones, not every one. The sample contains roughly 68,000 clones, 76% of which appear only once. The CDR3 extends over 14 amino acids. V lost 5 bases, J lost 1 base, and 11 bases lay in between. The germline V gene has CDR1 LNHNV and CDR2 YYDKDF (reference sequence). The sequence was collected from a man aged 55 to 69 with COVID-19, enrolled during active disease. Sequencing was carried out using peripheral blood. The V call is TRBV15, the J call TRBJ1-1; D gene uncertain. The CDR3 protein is CATSVGGRNTEAFF. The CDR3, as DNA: TGTGCCACCAGCGTGGGTGGGAGGAACACTGAAGCTTTCTTT. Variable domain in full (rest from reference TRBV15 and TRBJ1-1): DAMVIQNPRYQVTQFGKPVTLSCSQTLNHNVMYWYQQKSSQAPKLLFHYYDKDFNNEADTPDNFQSRRPNTSFCFLDIRSPGLGDTAMYLCATSVGGRNTEAFFGQGTRLTVV.